What follows are 19 T cell receptor beta chains derived from one specimen sequenced in a study of radiation and T cells in renal cell carcinoma. The time point: blood 4 weeks post-SBRT, at nephrectomy. Indicated treatment: 15 Gy SBRT to primary tumor, nephrectomy 4 weeks later. The table came from immunoSEQ multiplex PCR; TCRdb's copy has only in-frame clones and leaves some out. This sample yields approximately 85,000 clones, of which 80% to 90% are seen a single time; about 6% belongs to the top ten. This sample comprised blood, obtained from a patient whose treatment included radiotherapy and nephrectomy. The receptors shown here come from a woman in her 70s with renal cell carcinoma.

V is TRBV5-4 and J is TRBJ2-7, with D perhaps matching TRBD1 or TRBD2 (5 bases each). V shed 1 base and J shed 7 bases, with 18 bases lying between them. Germline V CDR1 and CDR2: SGHNT, YYREEE (reference sequence). The CDR3 sequence is 15 residues long. CDR3 residues: CASSLIRPGRWEQYF. CDR3 DNA sequence: TGTGCCAGCAGCTTGATTCGACCGGGACGGTGGGAGCAGTACTTC.

The chain couples TRBV30 to TRBJ2-7; 7 positions agree with TRBD1. This CDR3 has 14 amino acids. With 1 base clipped from V and 1 base from J, the junction kept 4 bases outside the gene matches. Germline CDR1 and CDR2: GTSNPN and SVGIG (reference sequence). The CDR3 loop is CAWSGRTGSYEQYF. The CDR3 DNA reads TGTGCCTGGAGTGGCCGGACAGGATCCTACGAGCAGTACTTC. Supplemented by reference TRBV30 and TRBJ2-7, the full variable domain reads SQTIHQWPATLVQPVGSPLSLECTVEGTSNPNLYWYRQAAGRGLQLLFYSVGIGQISSEVPQNLSASRPQDRQFILSSKKLLLSDSGFYLCAWSGRTGSYEQYFGPGTRLTVT.

V gene TRBV7-2 combines with J gene TRBJ1-5; 7 positions agree with TRBD1. V lost 5 bases to trimming and J lost 3 bases; unmatched junction nucleotides: 7. Germline V CDR1 and CDR2: SGHTA, FQGNSA. The CDR3 covers 15 residues. CDR3 region: CASSHRGANNQPQHF. CDR3 in DNA: TGTGCCAGCAGCCACAGGGGCGCAAACAATCAGCCCCAGCATTTT. Complete variable domain (other parts from reference TRBV7-2 and TRBJ1-5): GAGVSQSPSNKVTEKGKDVELRCDPISGHTALYWYRQSLGQGLEFLIYFQGNSAPDKSGLPSDRFSAERTGGSVSTLTIQRTQQEDSAVYLCASSHRGANNQPQHFGDGTRLSIL.

This chain links TRBV7-8 with TRBJ2-3, with 11 bases fitting TRBD2. Germline-derived CDR1 and CDR2 are SGHVS and FQNEAQ. The CDR3 is 16 residues long. V lost 7 bases, J lost 4 bases, and 10 bases stayed unmatched. The CDR3, as DNA: TGTGCCAGCATCACCGCGGGGACTAGCGGTTCAGATACGCAGTATTTT. This codes for CASITAGTSGSDTQYF.

The J gene is TRBJ1-2, the V gene TRBV6-4, with unresolved D. The length of the CDR3 is 13 residues. Germline V gene lookup returns CDR1 MRHNA and CDR2 SNTAGT. V lost 6 bases to trimming and J lost 7 bases, with 15 bases between them. The CDR3 region has the DNA TGTGCCAGCAGCCCAATCGAGGGTCGTGGCTACACCTTC. Its translation: CASSPIEGRGYTF.

The J gene is TRBJ2-3, the V gene TRBV7-9, with TRBD1 as a possible D gene (6 bases). In germline, CDR1 is SEHNR, CDR2 FQNEAQ (reference sequence). With 5 bases removed from V and 2 bases from J, the gap between germline ends came to 20 bases. The CDR3 runs 17 residues. The CDR3 is CASSNPGQLTLTDTQYF. Written as DNA, the CDR3 is TGTGCCAGCAGCAATCCGGGACAACTTACCCTCACAGATACGCAGTATTTT.

This clone was detected only a few times. The chain uses TRBV6-5 and TRBJ1-6, with 7 bases lining up with TRBD1. There are 15 residues in the CDR3. Germline assignment: CDR1 MNHEY and CDR2 SVGAGI. V was pared by 4 bases and J by 8 bases, with 8 bases of the junction left unmatched. DNA for the CDR3: TGTGCCAGCAGTTCCTTACAGGGGCCGGATTCACCCCTCCACTTT. Residues: CASSSLQGPDSPLHF.

The chain combines TRBV4-1 with TRBJ2-2; perhaps TRBD2 as D (6 bases). The CDR3 is 17 amino acids. CDR1 is MGHRA and CDR2 is YSYEKL in the germline V gene. Trimming pared 0 bases from V and 0 bases from J, leaving 11 bases between. The CDR3 region has the DNA TGCGCCAGCAGCCAAGATGGAGGGTCCGCGAACACCGGGGAGCTGTTTTTT. The encoded protein is CASSQDGGSANTGELFF.

V usage is TRBV30 and J usage is TRBJ2-4; tentatively, D is TRBD1 (6 bases). V was shortened by 4 bases and J by 1 base, with 8 bases between the two germline ends. CDR3 length equals 13 residues. CDR1 GTSNPN and CDR2 SVGIG come from the germline V gene (reference sequence). The CDR3 loop is CAWTGEAKNIQYF. As DNA, the CDR3 is TGTGCCTGGACAGGGGAGGCCAAAAACATTCAGTACTTC.

This rearrangement joins TRBV7-9 to TRBJ1-1, with a tentative D call TRBD1 (5 bases). The V end was cut by 4 bases, the J end by 1 base, with 16 bases between. The CDR3 length is 16 residues. Germline V gives CDR1 SEHNR, CDR2 FQNEAQ (reference sequence). The CDR3 sequence is CASSSKPGRQNTEAFF. CDR3 DNA: TGTGCCAGCAGCTCCAAGCCGGGACGGCAGAACACTGAAGCTTTCTTT.

The V and J genes are TRBV5-6 and TRBJ2-5; no clear D gene. V lost 0 bases and J lost 1, with 7 bases in between. In germline, CDR1 is SGHDT, CDR2 YYEEEE. The CDR3 extends over 14 amino acids. CDR3 in DNA: TGTGCCAGCAGCTTGGGGACCCTCCAAGAGACCCAGTACTTC. Residues: CASSLGTLQETQYF.

The chain is built from TRBV2 and TRBJ1-1; possibly TRBD1 for D (5 bases). CDR3 length: 11 amino acids. In germline, CDR1 is SNHLY, CDR2 FYNNEI. The V end lost 11 bases, the J end lost 7 bases, and 14 bases lay between the germline ends. Written as DNA, the CDR3 is TGTGCCGGACATCCCCCAGTTGAAGCTTTCTTT. Its protein is CAGHPPVEAFF.

This clone was seen once. The chain carries TRBV2 and TRBJ1-3; tentative D call: TRBD1 (5 bases). Germline CDR1 and CDR2: SNHLY and FYNNEI. The CDR3 contains 14 residues. Trimming pared 6 bases from V and 2 bases from J, leaving 11 bases between. The CDR3 region is CASRRSGAGNTIYF. The CDR3 region has the DNA TGTGCCAGCAGAAGATCGGGGGCTGGAAACACCATATATTTT.

J is TRBJ1-1 and V is TRBV19, with no clear D. V lost 3 bases and J 6 bases, leaving 11 bases between the germline ends. Germline loops: CDR1 LNHDA, CDR2 SQIVND (reference sequence). The CDR3 loop spans 13 amino acids. The CDR3 coding sequence is TGTGCCAGTAGTATTGAGGGTCGGGCTGAAGCTTTCTTT. It encodes CASSIEGRAEAFF.

This chain links TRBV7-2 with TRBJ1-1; D is unresolved. V lost 5 bases and J lost 1, with 11 bases in between. This CDR3 comprises 14 residues. CDR1 SGHTA and CDR2 FQGNSA come from the germline V gene. As DNA, the CDR3 is TGTGCCAGCAGCATTTTAGTGGGGAACACTGAAGCTTTCTTT. Its protein product is CASSILVGNTEAFF. Using reference TRBV7-2 and TRBJ1-1 for the parts outside the CDR3, the full variable domain is GAGVSQSPSNKVTEKGKDVELRCDPISGHTALYWYRQSLGQGLEFLIYFQGNSAPDKSGLPSDRFSAERTGGSVSTLTIQRTQQEDSAVYLCASSILVGNTEAFFGQGTRLTVV.

This rearrangement joins TRBV19 to TRBJ1-1; TRBD1 aligns across 12 bases. In germline, CDR1 is LNHDA, CDR2 SQIVND (reference sequence). Germline trimming cut 3 bases from V and 8 bases from J; bases unmatched to any gene: 1. CDR3 length: 13 amino acids. The CDR3 is CASSIGTGGEAFF. CDR3 nucleotides: TGTGCCAGTAGTATCGGGACAGGGGGCGAAGCTTTCTTT.

V is TRBV5-1 and J is TRBJ1-1, with TRBD1 matching 8 bases. V was pared by 3 bases and J by 1 base, with 8 bases of the junction left unmatched. Germline CDR1 reads SGHRS; CDR2 reads YFSETQ. The CDR3 runs 16 residues. This CDR3 is CASSSQPGQANTEAFF. The DNA of the CDR3 is TGCGCCAGCAGCTCCCAACCGGGACAGGCGAACACTGAAGCTTTCTTT.

V gene TRBV30 combines with J gene TRBJ2-6; D not resolved. V lost 0 bases, J lost 4 bases, and 10 bases lay in between. Per the germline V gene, CDR1 is GTSNPN and CDR2 is SVGIG (reference sequence). The CDR3 loop spans 15 amino acids. CDR3 coding DNA: TGTGCCTGGAGTGTAGGATTGAGGGGGGCCAACGTCCTGACTTTC. Translated: CAWSVGLRGANVLTF.

As concerns this clone: Germline and junction disagree at one end, which may indicate a read error. The chain has TRBV11-3 and TRBJ2-7, with D maybe TRBD1 (5 bases). Germline V lookup: CDR1 SGHNT, CDR2 YENEEA. CDR3 length equals 14 residues. CDR3 DNA: TGTGCCAGCAGCTTAGGGCAGGGCTCCCACGAGCAGTACTTC. Translated: CASSLGQGSHEQYF.